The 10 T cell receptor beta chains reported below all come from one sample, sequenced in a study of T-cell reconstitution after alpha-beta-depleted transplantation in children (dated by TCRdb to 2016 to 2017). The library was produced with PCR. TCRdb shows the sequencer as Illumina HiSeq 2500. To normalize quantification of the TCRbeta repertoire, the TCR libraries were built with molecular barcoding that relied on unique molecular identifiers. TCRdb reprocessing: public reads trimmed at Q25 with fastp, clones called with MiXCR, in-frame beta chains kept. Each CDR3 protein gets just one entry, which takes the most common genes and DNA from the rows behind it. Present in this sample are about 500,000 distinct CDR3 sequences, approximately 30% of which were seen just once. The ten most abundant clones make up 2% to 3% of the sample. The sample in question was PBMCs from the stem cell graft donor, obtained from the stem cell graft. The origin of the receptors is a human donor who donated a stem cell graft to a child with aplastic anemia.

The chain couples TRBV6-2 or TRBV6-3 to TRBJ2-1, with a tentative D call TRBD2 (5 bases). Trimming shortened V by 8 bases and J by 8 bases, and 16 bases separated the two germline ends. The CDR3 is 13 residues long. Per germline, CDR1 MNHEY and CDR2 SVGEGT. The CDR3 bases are TGTGCCAGCGCGGGCCAGAGTTTGGATGAGCAGTTCTTC. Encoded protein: CASAGQSLDEQFF.

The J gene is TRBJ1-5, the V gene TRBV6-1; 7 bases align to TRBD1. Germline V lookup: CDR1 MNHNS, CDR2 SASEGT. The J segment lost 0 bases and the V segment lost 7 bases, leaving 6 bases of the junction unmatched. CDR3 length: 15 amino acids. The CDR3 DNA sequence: TGTGCCAGCAAGAGGGACAGCTCTAGCAATCAGCCCCAGCATTTT. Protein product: CASKRDSSSNQPQHF.

The CDR3 spells CASSATGTSGNNEQFF. CDR3 coding DNA: TGTGCCAGCAGCGCCACCGGGACTAGCGGTAACAATGAGCAGTTCTTC. The genes are TRBV7-9 and TRBJ2-1, with 11 bases that match TRBD2. The V segment lost 5 bases and the J segment 5 bases; nucleotides outside the gene matches: 8. Germline V gene data show CDR1 as SEHNR and CDR2 as FQNEAQ (reference sequence). The CDR3 loop spans 16 amino acids.

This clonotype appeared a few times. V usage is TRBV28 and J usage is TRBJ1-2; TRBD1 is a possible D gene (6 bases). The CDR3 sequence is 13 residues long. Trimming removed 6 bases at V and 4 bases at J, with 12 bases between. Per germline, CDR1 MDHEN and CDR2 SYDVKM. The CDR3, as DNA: TGTGCCAGCAGACAGGGTAGCGGCTATGGCTACACCTTC. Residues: CASRQGSGYGYTF.

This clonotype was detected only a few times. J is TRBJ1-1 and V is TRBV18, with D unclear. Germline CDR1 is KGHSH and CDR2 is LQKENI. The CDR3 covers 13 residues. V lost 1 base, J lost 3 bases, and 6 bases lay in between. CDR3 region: CASSPLQYTEAFF. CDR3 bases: TGTGCCAGCTCACCACTCCAGTACACTGAAGCTTTCTTT.

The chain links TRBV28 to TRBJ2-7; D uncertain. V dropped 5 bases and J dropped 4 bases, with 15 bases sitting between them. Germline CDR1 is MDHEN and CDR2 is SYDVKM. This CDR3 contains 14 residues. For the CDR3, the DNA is TGTGCCAGCAGTCCGACGAAAAGGGCATACGAGCAGTACTTC. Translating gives CASSPTKRAYEQYF.

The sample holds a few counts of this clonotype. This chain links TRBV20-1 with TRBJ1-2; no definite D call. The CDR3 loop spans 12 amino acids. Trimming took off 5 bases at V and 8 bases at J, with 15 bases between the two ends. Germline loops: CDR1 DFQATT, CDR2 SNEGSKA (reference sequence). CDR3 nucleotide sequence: TGCAGTGCTCGCCACCCCTCAAGGGGCTACACCTTC. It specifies CSARHPSRGYTF.

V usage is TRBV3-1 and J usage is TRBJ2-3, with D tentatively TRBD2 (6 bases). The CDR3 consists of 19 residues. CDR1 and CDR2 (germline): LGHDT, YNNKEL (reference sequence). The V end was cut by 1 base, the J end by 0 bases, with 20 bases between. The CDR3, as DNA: TGTGCCAGCAGCCAAGTGGCTGTAGGGGACTTTTATAGCACAGATACGCAGTATTTT. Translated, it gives CASSQVAVGDFYSTDTQYF.

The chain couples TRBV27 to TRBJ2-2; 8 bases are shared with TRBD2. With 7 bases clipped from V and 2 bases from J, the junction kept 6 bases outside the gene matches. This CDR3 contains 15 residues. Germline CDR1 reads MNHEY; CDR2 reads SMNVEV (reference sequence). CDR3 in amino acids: CASTRTSPNTGELFF. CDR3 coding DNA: TGTGCCAGCACCCGGACTAGCCCTAACACCGGGGAGCTGTTTTTT.

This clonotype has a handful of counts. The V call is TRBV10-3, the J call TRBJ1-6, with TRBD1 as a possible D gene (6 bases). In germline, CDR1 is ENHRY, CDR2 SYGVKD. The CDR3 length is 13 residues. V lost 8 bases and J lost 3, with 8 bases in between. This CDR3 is CAIAGDYNSPLHF. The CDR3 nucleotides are TGTGCCATCGCAGGGGACTATAATTCACCCCTCCACTTT.